The next 17 T cell receptor beta chains were all read from a single sample in a study of shared clonotypes between healthy human individuals. Sequencing was performed with immunoSEQ multiplex PCR; in TCRdb, only in-frame clones are kept and a portion is missing. The profile shows more than 1 million clones, approximately 80% of them singletons. The sequenced sample was memory CD4+ T cells from PBMCs. Subset defined: CD45RA-negative fraction. Receptors originate from a man aged 18 to 30 in good health. Some clones in this sample may be carry-over from other donors' samples.

This clone was detected a few times. The CDR3 sequence: CSVDGTYGYTF. DNA of the CDR3: TGCAGCGTTGACGGTACCTATGGCTACACCTTC. The chain is built from TRBV29-1 and TRBJ1-2; the D is unclear. The CDR3 totals 11 residues. Trimming removed 3 bases at V and 4 bases at J, with 6 bases between. Per the germline V gene, CDR1 is SQVTM and CDR2 is ANQGSEA.

In nucleotides, the CDR3 is TGTGCCAGCAGCCCGGGACTAGCGGGTCTCTACGAGCAGTACTTC. It codes for CASSPGLAGLYEQYF. The chain recombines TRBV11-3 with TRBJ2-7, with 12 positions matching TRBD2. The germline gives CDR1 SGHNT, CDR2 YENEEA. V shed 5 bases, J shed 3 bases, and the junction held 5 bases outside the gene matches. The CDR3 has 15 amino acids.

This rearrangement joins TRBV5-4 to TRBJ1-1; 8 bases align to TRBD1. This CDR3 has 14 amino acids. CDR1 and CDR2 (germline): SGHNT, YYREEE (reference sequence). V gave up 3 bases and J gave up 1 base; unmatched junction bases: 2. CDR3 coding DNA: TGTGCCAGCAGCTGGGGACAGGAGAACACTGAAGCTTTCTTT. The encoded protein is CASSWGQENTEAFF. The variable domain in full, completed from reference TRBV5-4 and TRBJ1-1, reads ETGVTQSPTHLIKTRGQQVTLRCSSQSGHNTVSWYQQALGQGPQFIFQYYREEENGRGNFPPRFSGLQFPNYSSELNVNALELDDSALYLCASSWGQENTEAFFGQGTRLTVV.

This chain uses TRBV7-2 with TRBJ2-7, with D tentatively TRBD1 (5 bases). Trimming took 5 bases from V and 2 from J, leaving 13 bases between them. Per the germline V gene, CDR1 is SGHTA and CDR2 is FQGNSA. The CDR3 runs 14 residues. CDR3 region: CASSPQGGAYEQYF. The CDR3 bases are TGTGCCAGCAGCCCTCAGGGTGGAGCCTACGAGCAGTACTTC.

Comment on this clone: A much larger clonotype is one base distant, so this may be a read error. Other DNA sequences in the sample encode the same CDR3. The V call is TRBV7-9, the J call TRBJ2-3; D might be TRBD2 (5 bases). The ends were cut back, 1 base at V and 4 bases at J, with 9 bases in the middle. The CDR3 extends over 14 amino acids. The germline gives CDR1 SEHNR, CDR2 FQNEAQ (reference sequence). The CDR3 sequence is CASSLGLAADTQYF. The CDR3 DNA reads TGTGCCAGCAGCTTAGGGCTAGCCGCAGATACGCAGTATTTT.

This clone was observed a handful of times. The rearrangement uses TRBV15 and TRBJ2-7; 7 nucleotides agree with TRBD2. V lost 2 bases and J lost 4; bases outside the gene matches: 8. Looked up from germline, CDR1 is LNHNV and CDR2 is YYDKDF (reference sequence). The CDR3 spans 15 residues. Written as DNA, the CDR3 is TGTGCCACCAGCAGATCGGGGAGGGCCGTATACGAGCAGTACTTC. It translates to CATSRSGRAVYEQYF.

The chain combines TRBV9 with TRBJ2-5; TRBD2 matches 10 bases. Looked up from germline, CDR1 is SGDLS and CDR2 is YYNGEE. The CDR3 contains 16 residues. J lost 4 bases, V lost 2 bases, and 8 bases had no gene match. CDR3 protein: CASSVASGSWGETQYF. Written as DNA, the CDR3 is TGTGCCAGCAGCGTCGCTAGCGGGAGTTGGGGAGAGACCCAGTACTTC.

The rearrangement joins TRBV5-4 to TRBJ2-4, with 12 bases lining up with TRBD2. The V segment lost 4 bases and the J segment 0 bases; nucleotides outside the gene matches: 8. The CDR3 covers 18 residues. CDR1 is SGHNT, CDR2 YYREEE, per germline (reference sequence). The CDR3 loop is CASSPGLAGGIAKNIQYF. Written as DNA, the CDR3 is TGTGCCAGCAGCCCAGGGCTAGCGGGAGGGATAGCCAAAAACATTCAGTACTTC.

This clone showed up just once. The V gene is TRBV7-8, the J gene TRBJ2-7; 9 nucleotides align to TRBD2. J was trimmed by 4 bases and V by 1 base; bases with no gene match: 5. CDR3 length: 15 residues. From germline, CDR1 is SGHVS and CDR2 FQNEAQ. Written as DNA, the CDR3 is TGTGCCAGCAGCTTAGGAGCGGGAGGAATATACGAGCAGTACTTC. The encoded protein is CASSLGAGGIYEQYF.

The chain recombines TRBV12-5 with TRBJ2-2; the D is unclear. The CDR3 runs to 13 residues. The germline CDR1 and CDR2 sequences are LGHNT and FRNRAP. The V end was cut by 3 bases, the J end by 5 bases, with 7 bases between. The DNA for the CDR3 is TGTGCTAGTGGTTTTGAGCGAACCGGGGAGCTGTTTTTT. Encoded protein: CASGFERTGELFF. Full variable domain (missing parts from reference TRBV12-5 and TRBJ2-2): DARVTQTPRHKVTEMGQEVTMRCQPILGHNTVFWYRQTMMQGLELLAYFRNRAPLDDSGMPKDRFSAEMPDATLATLKIQPSEPRDSAVYFCASGFERTGELFFGEGSRLTVL.

The chain links TRBV4-2 to TRBJ2-5; D unresolved. With 0 bases removed from V and 4 bases from J, the gap between germline ends came to 12 bases. Germline CDR1 LGHNA, CDR2 YNFKEQ. CDR3 length equals 15 residues. The CDR3 bases are TGTGCCAGCAGCCAAGAACCTGCTGGCAGAGAGACCCAGTACTTC. Translating gives CASSQEPAGRETQYF.

The V call is TRBV27, the J call TRBJ1-2, with D tentatively TRBD1 (6 bases). Trimming stripped 6 bases from V and 4 bases from J, with 15 bases between. Germline V gene sequence: CDR1 MNHEY, CDR2 SMNVEV (reference sequence). The CDR3 runs 14 residues. The CDR3 loop is CASRPQGSGYGYTF. The CDR3 DNA reads as TGTGCCAGCAGACCGCAGGGGTCGGGCTATGGCTACACCTTC.

Concerning this clone: Other DNA variants within this sample encode the same CDR3. The chain employs TRBV5-1 and TRBJ2-5; the D is unclear. The CDR3 is made up of 13 amino acids. Trimming took 0 bases from V and 0 from J, leaving 3 bases between them. Germline CDR1 is SGHRS and CDR2 is YFSETQ. CDR3 sequence: CASSLAHQETQYF. CDR3 nucleotide sequence: TGCGCCAGCAGCTTGGCTCACCAAGAGACCCAGTACTTC.

V and J are TRBV6-1 and TRBJ1-1; weak D call: TRBD1 (5 bases). The V end lost 7 bases, the J end lost 3 bases, and 12 bases lay between the germline ends. In germline, CDR1 is MNHNS, CDR2 SASEGT. CDR3 length equals 13 residues. This CDR3 is CASTQGADTEAFF. DNA of the CDR3: TGTGCCAGCACTCAAGGGGCTGACACTGAAGCTTTCTTT.

This chain connects TRBV28 to TRBJ1-3; D may be TRBD1 (6 bases). V was cut by 3 bases and J by 3 bases, with 9 bases left in between. Germline V gene data show CDR1 as MDHEN and CDR2 as SYDVKM. The CDR3 sequence is 14 residues long. This CDR3 reads CASSFRGDGNTIYF. The CDR3 nucleotides read TGTGCCAGCAGTTTTAGGGGGGATGGAAACACCATATATTTT.

This rearrangement joins TRBV27 to TRBJ2-5; 10 bases map to TRBD2. The J call may be mistaken, given a closer DNA end match to TRBJ2-7. The CDR3 runs to 15 residues. Germline CDR1 and CDR2: MNHEY and SMNVEV (reference sequence). CDR3: CASSHRLAGVYEQYF. CDR3 DNA sequence: TGTGCCAGCAGCCACCGGCTAGCGGGAGTCTACGAGCAGTACTTC.

The rearrangement uses TRBV28 and TRBJ1-5, with 10 bases that match TRBD1. The trim removed 7 bases at V and 5 bases at J, leaving 5 bases unmatched. This CDR3 contains 14 residues. Germline lookup yields CDR1 MDHEN and CDR2 SYDVKM. The CDR3 here is CASISGTGDQPQHF. In DNA, the CDR3 is TGTGCCAGCATCTCCGGGACAGGGGATCAGCCCCAGCATTTT. The variable domain in full, completed from reference TRBV28 and TRBJ1-5, reads DVKVTQSSRYLVKRTGEKVFLECVQDMDHENMFWYRQDPGLGLRLIYFSYDVKMKEKGDIPEGYSVSREKKERFSLILESASTNQTSMYLCASISGTGDQPQHFGDGTRLSIL.